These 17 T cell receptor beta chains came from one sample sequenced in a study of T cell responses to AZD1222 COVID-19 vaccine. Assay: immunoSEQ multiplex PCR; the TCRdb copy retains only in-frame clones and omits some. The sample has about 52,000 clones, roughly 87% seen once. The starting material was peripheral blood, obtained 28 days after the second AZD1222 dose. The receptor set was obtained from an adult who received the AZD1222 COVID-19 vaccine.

The CDR3 nucleotides read TGTGCCAGCAGCCATCCGACTAGCGGGAGGGCCCCGAGGACCTACAATGAGCAGTTCTTC. Its translation is CASSHPTSGRAPRTYNEQFF. The J gene is TRBJ2-1, the V gene TRBV3-1 (or the pseudogene TRBV3-2), with 14 bases matching TRBD2. There are 20 residues in the CDR3. CDR1 is LGHDT, CDR2 YNNKEL, per germline (reference sequence). V shed 3 bases and J 2 bases; nucleotides not matched to a gene: 12.

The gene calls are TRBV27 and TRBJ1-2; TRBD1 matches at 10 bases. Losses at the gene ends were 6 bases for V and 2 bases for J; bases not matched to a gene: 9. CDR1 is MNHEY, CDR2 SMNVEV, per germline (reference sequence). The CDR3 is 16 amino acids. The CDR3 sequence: CASRQSGQGMNYGYTF. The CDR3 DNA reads TGTGCCAGCAGGCAATCGGGACAGGGGATGAACTATGGCTACACCTTC.

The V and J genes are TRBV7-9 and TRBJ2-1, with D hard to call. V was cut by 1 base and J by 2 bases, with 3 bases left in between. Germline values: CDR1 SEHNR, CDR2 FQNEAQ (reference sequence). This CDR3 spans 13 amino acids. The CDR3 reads CASSLGAYNEQFF. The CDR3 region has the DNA TGTGCCAGCAGCTTAGGAGCCTACAATGAGCAGTTCTTC.

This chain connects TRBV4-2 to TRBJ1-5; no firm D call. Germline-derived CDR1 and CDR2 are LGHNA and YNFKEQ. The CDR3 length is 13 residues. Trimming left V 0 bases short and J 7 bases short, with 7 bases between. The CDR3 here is CASSQDLLQPQHF. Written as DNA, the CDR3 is TGTGCCAGCAGCCAAGATTTATTGCAGCCCCAGCATTTT.

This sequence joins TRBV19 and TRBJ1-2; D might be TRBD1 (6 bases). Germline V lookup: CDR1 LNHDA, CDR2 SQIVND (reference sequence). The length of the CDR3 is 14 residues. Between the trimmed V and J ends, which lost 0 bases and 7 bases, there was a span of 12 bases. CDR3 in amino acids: CASSIDWTVPGYTF. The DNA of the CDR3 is TGTGCCAGTAGTATAGATTGGACAGTCCCTGGCTACACCTTC.

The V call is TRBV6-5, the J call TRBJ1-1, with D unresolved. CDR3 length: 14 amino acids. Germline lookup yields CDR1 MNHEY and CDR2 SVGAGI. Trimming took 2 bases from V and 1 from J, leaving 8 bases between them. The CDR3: CASSYRTENTEAFF. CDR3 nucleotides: TGTGCCAGCAGTTACCGAACGGAGAACACTGAAGCTTTCTTT.

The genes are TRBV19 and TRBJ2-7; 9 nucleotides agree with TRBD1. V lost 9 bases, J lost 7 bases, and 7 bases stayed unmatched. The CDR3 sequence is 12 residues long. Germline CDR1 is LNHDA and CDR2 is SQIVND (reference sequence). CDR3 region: CASGDREGEQYF. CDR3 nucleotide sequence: TGTGCCAGCGGGGACAGGGAAGGAGAGCAGTACTTC.

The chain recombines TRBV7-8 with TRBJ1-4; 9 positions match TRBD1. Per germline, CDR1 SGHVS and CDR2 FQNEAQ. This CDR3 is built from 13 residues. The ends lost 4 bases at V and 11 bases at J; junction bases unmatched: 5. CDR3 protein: CASSSGTGLKLFF. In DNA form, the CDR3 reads TGTGCCAGCAGCTCCGGGACAGGGCTGAAACTGTTTTTT.

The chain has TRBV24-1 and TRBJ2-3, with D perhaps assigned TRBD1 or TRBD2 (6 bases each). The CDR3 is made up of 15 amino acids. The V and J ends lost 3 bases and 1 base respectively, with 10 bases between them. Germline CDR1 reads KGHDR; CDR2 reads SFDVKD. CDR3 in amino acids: CATSDGGQGTDTQYF. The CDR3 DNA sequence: TGTGCCACCAGTGATGGGGGGCAGGGCACAGATACGCAGTATTTT.

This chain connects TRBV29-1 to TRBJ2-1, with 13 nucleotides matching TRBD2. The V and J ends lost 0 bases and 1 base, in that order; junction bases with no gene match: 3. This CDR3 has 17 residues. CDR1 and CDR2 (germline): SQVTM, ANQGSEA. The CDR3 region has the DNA TGCAGCGTTGAAGACATGACTAGCGGGAGGTCCTACAATGAGCAGTTCTTC. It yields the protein CSVEDMTSGRSYNEQFF.

CDR3 sequence (DNA): TGTGCCAGCAGTTTACTCGGGGTTGGGGAGACCCAGTACTTC. Its translation is CASSLLGVGETQYF. The chain links TRBV27 to TRBJ2-5, with D perhaps matching TRBD2 (5 bases). CDR3 length equals 14 residues. Germline CDR1 and CDR2: MNHEY and SMNVEV (reference sequence). Trimming removed 2 bases from V and 5 bases from J, with 12 bases in between.

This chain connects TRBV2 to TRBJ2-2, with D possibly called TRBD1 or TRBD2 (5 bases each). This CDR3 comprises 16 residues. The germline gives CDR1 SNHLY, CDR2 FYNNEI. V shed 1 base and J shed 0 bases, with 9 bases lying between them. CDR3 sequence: CASSEVGAANTGELFF. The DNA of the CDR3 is TGTGCCAGCAGTGAAGTCGGGGCCGCGAACACCGGGGAGCTGTTTTTT.

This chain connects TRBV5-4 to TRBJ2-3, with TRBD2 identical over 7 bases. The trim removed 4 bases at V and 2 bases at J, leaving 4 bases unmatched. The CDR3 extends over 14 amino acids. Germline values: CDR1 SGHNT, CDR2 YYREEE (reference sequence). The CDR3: CASSGGGATDTQYF. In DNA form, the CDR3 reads TGTGCCAGCAGCGGGGGAGGGGCCACAGATACGCAGTATTTT.

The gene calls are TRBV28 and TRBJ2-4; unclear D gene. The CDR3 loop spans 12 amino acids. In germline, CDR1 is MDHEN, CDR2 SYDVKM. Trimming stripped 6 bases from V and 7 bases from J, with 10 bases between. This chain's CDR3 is CASRKSTNIQYF. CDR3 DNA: TGTGCCAGCAGAAAATCAACGAACATTCAGTACTTC.

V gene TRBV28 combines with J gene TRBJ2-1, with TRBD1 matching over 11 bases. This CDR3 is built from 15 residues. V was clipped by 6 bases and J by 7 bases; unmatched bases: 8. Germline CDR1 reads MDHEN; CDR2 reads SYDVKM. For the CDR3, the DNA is TGTGCCAGCAGCTCCGCCGGGACAGGGGGAAATGAGCAGTTCTTC. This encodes CASSSAGTGGNEQFF.

The CDR3 DNA sequence: TGTGCCAGTAGTATTACCGGGACAGGGTGGGGCACTGAAGCTTTCTTT. Its protein product is CASSITGTGWGTEAFF. This chain links TRBV19 with TRBJ1-1; 9 bases map to TRBD1. J gave up 4 bases and V 3 bases, and 9 bases lay outside the gene matches. The length of the CDR3 is 16 residues. CDR1 LNHDA and CDR2 SQIVND come from the germline V gene (reference sequence).

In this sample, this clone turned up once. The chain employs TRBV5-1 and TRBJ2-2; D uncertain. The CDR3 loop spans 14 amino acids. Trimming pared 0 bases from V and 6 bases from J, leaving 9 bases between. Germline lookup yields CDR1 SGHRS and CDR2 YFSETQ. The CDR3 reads CASSLERVPGELFF. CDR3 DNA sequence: TGCGCCAGCAGCTTGGAAAGGGTCCCCGGGGAGCTGTTTTTT.